This T cell receptor (beta chain) was retrieved from a study of identical twins. Study observations and caveats: Memory repertoires lacked the insertion deficit that abundant cord blood beta clonotypes showed. Models underestimated TCR alpha sharing (out-of-frame) in monozygotic twins.

MiXCR, applied by TCRdb to the 5' RACE reads, yields one record per CDR3 protein. The table has some 630,000 distinct CDR3 sequences, about 7.1% seen once. The junction had 6 bases not matched to a gene; V was cut back by 4 bases and J by 7 bases. This CDR3 contains 14 residues. Per the germline V gene, CDR1 is MNHEY and CDR2 is SMNVEV (reference sequence). At least ten counts were recorded for this clonotype. Its specificity is unknown. These data were also reused for a study on yellow fever vaccine responses in identical twins. That investigation notes: Twins reportedly showed a vaccine T cell response that seemed partly convergent and partly personalized.

Sequencing used PBMCs. The rearrangement links TRBV27 to TRBJ2-1; 8 bases agree with TRBD2. This TCR derives from a woman aged 18 to 35 in good health. The CDR3 reads CASSSGGAKNEQFF. The CDR3, as DNA: TGTGCCAGCAGTTCGGGGGGGGCGAAAAATGAGCAGTTCTTC.